This TCR beta chain was observed in a study of T cells after yellow fever vaccination. About the research overall: Some fractions had low cell numbers, and these were prepared with SMART-Seq v4 Ultra Low Input. Regarding the study as a whole: Across the CD4 and CD8 compartments, a small share of clonotypes was present in both. Reappearance after the booster was seen for most primary-vaccination clones, at 95% to 97% CD4 and 88% CD8.

TCRdb recomputed calls from the 5' RACE reads with MiXCR, one row per CDR3 protein. The sample yields 70,000 to 80,000 distinct CDR3 sequences, about 7.3% seen once. The CDR3 totals 14 residues. In germline, CDR1 is MNHEY, CDR2 SVGEGT. After removal of 7 bases from V and 5 bases from J, the junction contained 8 bases not matched to a gene. This clonotype was seen only a few times. What it binds is not known. The sample here was CD8+ T cells sorted from PBMCs, taken more than 8 days after the first yellow fever vaccination. The gene calls are TRBV6-2 or TRBV6-3 and TRBJ1-1; 9 bases are a match to TRBD1. The TCR sequence derives from a man aged 18 to 29 who received the YFV17D yellow fever vaccine. The CDR3 DNA sequence: TGTGCCAGCAACAACAGGGGGCTCAGGACTGAAGCTTTCTTT. It codes for CASNNRGLRTEAFF.